The clone carrying this T cell receptor beta chain was recorded at least ten times. The antigen is not known. From the reads, TCRdb called clonotypes with MiXCR, one entry per CDR3 protein. This repertoire shows fewer than 550,000 distinct CDR3 sequences, approximately 11% found once; its top ten account for roughly a tenth. The data were taken from a study of T cell repertoires in cytomegalovirus infection. Turning to the study itself: CMV infection and matching HLA type were both indicated by public TCR beta signatures.

The CDR3 is made up of 9 amino acids. Trimming shortened V by 5 bases and J by 8 bases, and 6 bases separated the two germline ends. Germline CDR1 is DFQATT and CDR2 is SNEGSKA (reference sequence). Whole-study results and caveats: Summed frequency of shared TCR beta families picked out CMV carriers who also had the relevant HLA. There were HLA-C-restricted CMV-specific TCR beta clonotypes dominating the ex vivo response.

The sequencing input was PBMCs. The sequence derives from a human donor in good health (CMV status not recorded). Some clones in this sample may be carry-over from other donors' samples. The chain combines TRBV20-1 with TRBJ1-2; D remains ambiguous. The CDR3 DNA reads as TGCAGTGCTTGGGAGGGCTACACCTTC. Amino acids: CSAWEGYTF.